This record concerns one TCR beta chain sequence. Indicated time point: cycle 4 day 1 (C4D1), after six to seven weeks of nivolumab. Each patient relapsed following autologous stem cell transplantation, and prior brentuximab vedotin exposure differed. The study purified CD4+ T cells from thawed PBMCs using magnetic negative selection. Clones were sequenced by immunoSEQ multiplex PCR, and TCRdb holds only the in-frame ones, with some missing. The sample records about 4,800 clones, about four fifths being singletons. This specimen belongs to a study of PD-1 blockade in classical Hodgkin lymphoma. V was clipped by 3 bases and J by 5 bases, with 13 bases between them. The CDR3 runs 15 residues. Germline V gene lookup returns CDR1 LNHNV and CDR2 YYDKDF (reference sequence).

This clonotype was obtained from a human donor with classical Hodgkin lymphoma. Specimen: CD4+ T cells from blood, collected before the fourth cycle of nivolumab. The V call is TRBV15, the J call TRBJ2-2; the D gene is possibly TRBD1 (5 bases). The CDR3, as DNA: TGTGCCACCAGCAGGGGCCTTCAGGGAACCGGGGAGCTGTTTTTT. Its translation is CATSRGLQGTGELFF.